Given below is one T cell receptor beta chain in context. As yet, its antigen is unknown. Germline CDR1 and CDR2: MNHNS and SASEGT. This CDR3 is built from 14 residues. V lost 4 bases to trimming and J lost 10 bases, with 14 bases between them. These data come from a study of cytomegalovirus exposure and HLA in healthy donors. The PCR contained 60 Vbeta and 13 Jbeta primers. Data came from immunoSEQ multiplex PCR; TCRdb stores just in-frame clones and leaves some out. This sample carries roughly 150,000 clones, about 70% of them seen once, and the ten largest clones take more than 3%. Study conclusions and caveats: Overall, approximately 150 TCR beta chains were annotated as cytomegalovirus-associated.

The chain uses TRBV6-1 and TRBJ1-6, with D maybe TRBD1 (5 bases). Sequencing used PBMCs. This receptor was taken from a male donor in good health and CMV-seronegative. The CDR3 nucleotides are TGTGCCAGCAGTGTAAGATGGGGCGGATCACCCCTCCACTTT. It specifies CASSVRWGGSPLHF.